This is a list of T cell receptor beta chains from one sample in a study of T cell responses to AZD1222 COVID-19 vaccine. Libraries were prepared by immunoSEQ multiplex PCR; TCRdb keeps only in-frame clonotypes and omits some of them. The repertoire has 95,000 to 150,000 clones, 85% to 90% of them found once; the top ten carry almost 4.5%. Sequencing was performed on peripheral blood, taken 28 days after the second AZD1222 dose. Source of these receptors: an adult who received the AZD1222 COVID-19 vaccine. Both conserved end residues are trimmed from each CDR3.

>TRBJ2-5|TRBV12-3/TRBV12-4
ASSRGGTETQY
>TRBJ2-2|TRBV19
ASRGGHGDSNTGELF
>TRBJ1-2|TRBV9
ASSVASGASGAGGYT
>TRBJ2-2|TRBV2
ASSTNTGELF
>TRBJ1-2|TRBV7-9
ASSHPQLGGYT
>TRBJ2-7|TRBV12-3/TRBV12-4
ASQGPSYEQY
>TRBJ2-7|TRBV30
AWSEYQGSEQY
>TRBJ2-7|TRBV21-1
ASSKARNRGDEQY
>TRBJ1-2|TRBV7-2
ASSLGVGEVYGYT
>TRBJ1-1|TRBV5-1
ASSFNLATEAF
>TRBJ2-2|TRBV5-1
ASSLISGGAPGELF
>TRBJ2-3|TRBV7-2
ASSFSPAASTDTQY
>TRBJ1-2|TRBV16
ASSQYVGDLLGDGYT
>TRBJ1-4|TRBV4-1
ASNPTGRPTGNEKLF
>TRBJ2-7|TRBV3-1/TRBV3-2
ASSPRLGSGATYEQY